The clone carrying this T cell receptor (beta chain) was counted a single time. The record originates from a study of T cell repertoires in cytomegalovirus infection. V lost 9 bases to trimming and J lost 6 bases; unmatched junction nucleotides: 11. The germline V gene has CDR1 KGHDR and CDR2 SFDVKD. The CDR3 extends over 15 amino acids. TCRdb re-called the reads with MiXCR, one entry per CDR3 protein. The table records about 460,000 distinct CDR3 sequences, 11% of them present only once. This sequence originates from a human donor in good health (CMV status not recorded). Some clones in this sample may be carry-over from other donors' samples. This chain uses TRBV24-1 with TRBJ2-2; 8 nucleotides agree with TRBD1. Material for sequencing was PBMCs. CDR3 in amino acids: CATCGLQGEAGELFF. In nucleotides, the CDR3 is TGTGCCACCTGTGGTCTACAGGGGGAGGCCGGGGAGCTGTTTTTT.